The clone carrying this T cell receptor (beta chain) was seen only once. The antigen is unknown. Clones were read by immunoSEQ multiplex PCR, and TCRdb kept only the in-frame ones, dropping some. The sample shows around 90,000 clones, roughly nine tenths of them seen only once. The germline gives CDR1 SGHTA, CDR2 FQGNSA. V gave up 3 bases and J gave up 1 base, with 9 bases separating them. The CDR3 has 15 residues. These data originate in a study of T cell repertoires and HLA-DP antigens. The overall study: Transduced HeLa cells presented HLA-DP to CD4+ T cells. Alloantigens: one with one groove difference and one with approximately 11 differences versus self. Pre-culture CD4+ samples used about 1,100 ng DNA versus around 220 ng for CD137+CD4+ sorts.

This chain links TRBV7-2 with TRBJ2-2, with D maybe TRBD1 (6 bases). The sequence was collected from a man aged 45 to 65 in good health and CMV-seronegative. Sequencing was performed on CD4+ T cells from PBMCs. This CDR3 reads CASSLTGQNTGELFF. CDR3 coding DNA: TGTGCCAGCAGCTTGACGGGACAGAACACCGGGGAGCTGTTTTTT.